The present TCR beta chain was sequenced within a study of T-cell reconstitution after alpha-beta-depleted transplantation in children. Trimming took off 2 bases at V and 7 bases at J, with 18 bases between the two ends. The germline V gene encodes CDR1 LNHNV and CDR2 YYDKDF (reference sequence). This CDR3 has 16 amino acids. Unique molecular identifiers were used to barcode this TCRbeta library. Via MiXCR, TCRdb re-called the PCR reads, giving one row per CDR3 protein. The sample lists roughly 610,000 distinct CDR3 sequences, under 12% occurring once. This clonotype has a count of ten or more. The receptor's source is a human donor who donated a stem cell graft to a child with acute myeloid leukemia. The chain has TRBV15 and TRBJ2-1; D unclear. The material was PBMCs from the stem cell graft donor, obtained from the stem cell graft. The CDR3 is CATSRPGRQPVNEQFF. In DNA form, the CDR3 reads TGTGCCACCAGCAGACCTGGACGGCAGCCCGTGAATGAGCAGTTCTTC.